This TCR beta chain comes out of a study of blood T cell repertoires in COVID-19. Produced via immunoSEQ multiplex PCR; TCRdb's table is partial and in-frame only. The repertoire holds about 190,000 clones, with over 75% as singletons. Between the trimmed V and J ends, which lost 5 bases and 5 bases, there was a span of 13 bases. The CDR3 runs 14 residues. Germline CDR1 and CDR2: MNHEY and SVGEGT. This clone was seen only a few times. This chain links TRBV6-2 or TRBV6-3 with TRBJ1-5, with D hard to call. This receptor was taken from a woman aged 45-65 years with acute or convalescent COVID-19. The sequencing input was peripheral blood. In nucleotides, the CDR3 is TGTGCCAGCAGTCCCAAGAGGAGGGATCAGCCCCAGCATTTT. As protein: CASSPKRRDQPQHF.